Shown below are 9 T cell receptor beta chains from a single sample sequenced in a study of beta chain features in type 1 diabetes. The isolated RNA, all of it, was reverse transcribed, so expressed TCRB transcripts were what got sequenced. Sequencing was performed with immunoSEQ multiplex PCR; in TCRdb, only in-frame clones are kept and a portion is missing. The table has some 410,000 clones, approximately 15% seen once; the top ten hold roughly 0.033%. Sequences were obtained from naive CD4+ T cells from blood. All receptors derive from a man aged 25-45 years in good health.

The chain has TRBV9 and TRBJ2-7; 11 nucleotides agree with TRBD2. V lost 4 bases, J lost 3 bases, and 12 bases stayed unmatched. The CDR3 runs 17 residues. In germline, CDR1 is SGDLS, CDR2 YYNGEE. DNA for the CDR3: TGTGCCAGCAGCCCTCGTTCTAGCGGGGGGATCATCTACGAGCAGTACTTC. Translation: CASSPRSSGGIIYEQYF.

The chain employs TRBV6-1 and TRBJ2-2; D is unresolved. V lost 3 bases, J lost 1 base, and 3 bases lay in between. Germline CDR1 MNHNS, CDR2 SASEGT. CDR3 length: 13 amino acids. CDR3 DNA sequence: TGTGCCAGCAGTGATTTGAACACCGGGGAGCTGTTTTTT. Protein: CASSDLNTGELFF.

This chain connects TRBV5-1 to TRBJ1-1; a weak D match, TRBD1 (6 bases). Germline CDR1 and CDR2: SGHRS and YFSETQ. V was trimmed by 3 bases and J by 5 bases, leaving 17 bases between them. The CDR3 is made up of 15 amino acids. CDR3 sequence (DNA): TGCGCCAGCAGCTCAGGGACAAACACCGGGACTGAAGCTTTCTTT. It encodes CASSSGTNTGTEAFF.

The sample holds a few counts of this clone. J is TRBJ2-7 and V is TRBV11-2; no clear D. The germline V gene encodes CDR1 SGHAT and CDR2 FQNNGV. V was cut by 5 bases and J by 2 bases, with 7 bases left in between. The CDR3 loop spans 12 amino acids. CDR3 nucleotide sequence: TGTGCCAGCAGCATCCGGGCCTACGAGCAGTACTTC. It is translated as CASSIRAYEQYF.

V is TRBV18 and J is TRBJ2-3; 7 nucleotides agree with TRBD2. The length of the CDR3 is 15 residues. The germline V gene encodes CDR1 KGHSH and CDR2 LQKENI. Trimming at V came to 3 bases and at J to 4 bases, leaving 7 bases not matched to a gene. CDR3 protein: CASSPDGGRADTQYF. The CDR3 coding sequence is TGTGCCAGCTCACCTGACGGAGGGAGGGCAGATACGCAGTATTTT.

This clone turned up a few times. The chain employs TRBV7-9 and TRBJ2-3, with 7 bases identical to TRBD1. The CDR3 consists of 17 residues. Germline loops: CDR1 SEHNR, CDR2 FQNEAQ (reference sequence). V shed 4 bases, J shed 4 bases, and the junction held 14 bases outside the gene matches. The DNA for the CDR3 is TGTGCCAGCAGCTCTCCATTTAGCCGTACAGGGGCAGATACGCAGTATTTT. Translating it yields CASSSPFSRTGADTQYF.

This clone was detected a few times. This rearrangement joins TRBV30 to TRBJ2-1; D is possibly TRBD2 (6 bases). CDR3 length: 14 amino acids. Germline V CDR1 and CDR2: GTSNPN, SVGIG (reference sequence). V lost 0 bases and J lost 6, with 12 bases in between. The CDR3 sequence is CAWSVRASANEQFF. DNA of the CDR3: TGTGCCTGGAGTGTACGGGCTAGCGCCAATGAGCAGTTCTTC. Supplemented by reference TRBV30 and TRBJ2-1, the full variable domain reads SQTIHQWPATLVQPVGSPLSLECTVEGTSNPNLYWYRQAAGRGLQLLFYSVGIGQISSEVPQNLSASRPQDRQFILSSKKLLLSDSGFYLCAWSVRASANEQFFGPGTRLTVL.

The chain couples TRBV6-6 to TRBJ1-1; no firm D call. The germline V gene encodes CDR1 MNHNY and CDR2 SVGAGI (reference sequence). Between the trimmed V and J ends, which lost 4 bases and 3 bases, there was a span of 6 bases. This CDR3 region has 12 residues. The CDR3, as DNA: TGTGCCAGCAGTTTCGGGGACACTGAAGCTTTCTTT. The encoded protein is CASSFGDTEAFF.

This clone was observed a few times. The chain has TRBV18 and TRBJ2-7; no definite D call. The CDR3 loop spans 13 amino acids. The germline V gene encodes CDR1 KGHSH and CDR2 LQKENI. With 5 bases removed from V and 1 base from J, the gap between germline ends came to 9 bases. This CDR3 is CASSNPTSYEQYV. As DNA, the CDR3 is TGTGCCAGCTCAAATCCGACGTCCTACGAGCAGTACGTC.